This T cell receptor (beta chain) was documented in a study of PD-1 blockade in classical Hodgkin lymphoma. Of note for this clone: Its antigen is unknown.

Profiling relied on immunoSEQ multiplex PCR, and the TCRdb table lists in-frame clones only, not all of them. In the table there are about 25,000 clones, about 81% of which are singletons. Time point denoted: cycle 4 day 1 (C4D1), after about 6 weeks of nivolumab. Following autologous stem cell transplantation, relapse occurred in every patient, and exposure to brentuximab vedotin varied. Trimming took off 4 bases at V and 3 bases at J, with 11 bases between the two ends. The germline CDR1 and CDR2 sequences are KGHSH and LQKENI. The CDR3 totals 14 residues. Study-wide results and limits: Complete responders' diversity at baseline resembled that of newly diagnosed patients. Repertoires differed for reasons still undefined, possibly disease activity or prior therapy. Reported findings placed baseline TCR diversity lower in newly diagnosed patients (compared with healthy donors).

The genes are TRBV18 and TRBJ2-3; D remains ambiguous. The receptor was derived from a human donor with classical Hodgkin lymphoma. This material consisted of peripheral blood mononuclear cells (PBMCs), taken before the fourth cycle of nivolumab. This CDR3 is CASSLRLRTDTQYF. CDR3 DNA sequence: TGTGCCAGCTCACTTCGCCTTCGGACAGATACGCAGTATTTT.